The entry below describes one TCR beta chain. Data came from immunoSEQ multiplex PCR; TCRdb stores just in-frame clones and leaves some out. Among about 380,000 clones listed, over 90% were seen once. The germline CDR1 and CDR2 sequences are SGHVS and FQNEAQ. CDR3 length equals 16 residues. The ends were cut back, 4 bases at V and 1 base at J, with 16 bases in the middle. The data were obtained in a study of shared T cell receptors in the human thymus. The TCR originated in a human donor. The rearrangement uses TRBV7-8 and TRBJ1-1; D is uncertain. Source material: thymocytes. CDR3 sequence reads: CASSSHWVSKNTEAFF. The CDR3 DNA sequence: TGTGCCAGCAGCTCTCACTGGGTCAGTAAGAACACTGAAGCTTTCTTT. Using reference TRBV7-8 and TRBJ1-1 for the parts outside the CDR3, the full variable domain is GAGVSQSPRYKVAKRGQDVALRCDPISGHVSLFWYQQALGQGPEFLTYFQNEAQLDKSGLPSDRFFAERPEGSVSTLKIQRTQQEDSAVYLCASSSHWVSKNTEAFFGQGTRLTVV.